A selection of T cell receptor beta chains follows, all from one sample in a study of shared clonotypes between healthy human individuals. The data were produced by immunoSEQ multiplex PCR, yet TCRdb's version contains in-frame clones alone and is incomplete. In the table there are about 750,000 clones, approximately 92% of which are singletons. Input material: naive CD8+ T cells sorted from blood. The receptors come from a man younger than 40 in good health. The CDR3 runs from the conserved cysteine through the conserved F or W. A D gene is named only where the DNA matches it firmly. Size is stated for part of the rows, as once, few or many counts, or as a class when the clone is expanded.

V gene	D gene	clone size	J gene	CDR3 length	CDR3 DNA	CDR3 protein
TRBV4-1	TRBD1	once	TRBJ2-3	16	TGCGCCAGCAGCCCTCCAGGGACAGGGAGCACAGATACGCAGTATTTT	CASSPPGTGSTDTQYF
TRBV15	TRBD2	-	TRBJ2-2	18	TGTGCCACCAGCAGTAGCGGGAATTTCCCCTGGGGGACCGGGGAGCTGTTTTTT	CATSSSGNFPWGTGELFF
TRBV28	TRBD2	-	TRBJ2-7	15	TGTGCCAGCAGTTTATCCCTAGCGGGCTCCTACGAGCAGTACTTC	CASSLSLAGSYEQYF
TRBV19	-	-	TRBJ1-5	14	TGTGCCAGTACCTTACAGGGCTTGGGACAGCCCCAGCATTTT	CASTLQGLGQPQHF
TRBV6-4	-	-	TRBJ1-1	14	TGTGCCAGCAGCCCCTTGCCAGGGGCCACTGAAGCTTTCTTT	CASSPLPGATEAFF
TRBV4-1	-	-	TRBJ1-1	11	TGCGCCAGCAGGAACCTTGAAGAAGTTTTCTTT	CASRNLEEVFF
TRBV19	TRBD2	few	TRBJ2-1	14	TGTGCCAGTAGTCTGGCGGGAGGAGGGAATGAGCAGTTCTTC	CASSLAGGGNEQFF
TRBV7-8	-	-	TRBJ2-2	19	TGTGCCAGCAGCCCCGCCCCGGGAAGCCTTTCCACGAACACCGGGGAGCTGTTTTTT	CASSPAPGSLSTNTGELFF
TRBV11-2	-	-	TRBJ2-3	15	TGTGCCAGCAGCCCAGCCCGGGTATACACAGATACGCAGTATTTT	CASSPARVYTDTQYF
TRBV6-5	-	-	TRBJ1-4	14	TGTGCCAGCAGTCGAGGGGCCTCAGGTGAAAAACTGTTTTTT	CASSRGASGEKLFF
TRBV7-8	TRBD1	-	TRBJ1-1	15	TGTGCCAGCAGCTACCCGACAGGGGTGAACACTGAAGCTTTCTTT	CASSYPTGVNTEAFF
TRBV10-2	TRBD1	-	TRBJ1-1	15	TGCGCCAGCAGGCCGCCGACAGGGGGCCTCACTGAAGCTTTCTTT	CASRPPTGGLTEAFF
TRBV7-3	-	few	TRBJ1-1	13	TGTGCCAGCAGCCGACCGGAGAGGGTTGAAGCTTTCTTT	CASSRPERVEAFF
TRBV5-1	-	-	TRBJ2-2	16	TGCGCCAGCAGCTTGGCGACCCTAGCGAACACCGGGGAGCTGTTTTTT	CASSLATLANTGELFF
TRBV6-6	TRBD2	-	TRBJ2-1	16	TGTGCCAGCGGAAAGGCTAGCGGGAGGGCCAACAATGAGCAGTTCTTC	CASGKASGRANNEQFF
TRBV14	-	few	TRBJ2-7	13	TGTGCCAGCAGCCCTCAGACAGCCTACGAGCAGTACTTC	CASSPQTAYEQYF
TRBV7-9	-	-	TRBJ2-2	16	TGTGCCAGCAGCTTAAGTCGTGGGGTTCCCACCGGGGAGCTGTTTTTT	CASSLSRGVPTGELFF
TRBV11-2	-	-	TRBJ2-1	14	TGTGCCAGCAGCAAACCTATGTCCTACAATGAGCAGTTCTTC	CASSKPMSYNEQFF
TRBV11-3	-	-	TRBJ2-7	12	TGTGCCAGCAGCTTAGAGATGGACGAGCAGTACTTC	CASSLEMDEQYF
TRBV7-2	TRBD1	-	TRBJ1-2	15	TGTGCCAGCAGCTTCTCAGGGGGCGCTAACTATGGCTACACCTTC	CASSFSGGANYGYTF
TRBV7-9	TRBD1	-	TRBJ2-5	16	TGTGCCAGCAGCCCGGAACGGACAGGGGTCGATGAGACCCAGTACTTC	CASSPERTGVDETQYF
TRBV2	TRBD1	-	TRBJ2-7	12	TGTGCCAGCAGAGACAGGGTGTACGAGCAGTACTTC	CASRDRVYEQYF
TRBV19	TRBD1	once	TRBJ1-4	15	TGTGCCAGTAGTGCCGGGACAGGGCCGAGTGAAAAACTGTTTTTT	CASSAGTGPSEKLFF
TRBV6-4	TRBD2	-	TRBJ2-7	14	TGTGCCAGCAGTGATGTGCGGGAGACCGACGAGCAGTACTTC	CASSDVRETDEQYF
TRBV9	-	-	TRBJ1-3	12	TGTGCCAGCAGCGGCCTTTCAAACACCATATATTTT	CASSGLSNTIYF
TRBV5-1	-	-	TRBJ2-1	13	TGCGCCAGCAGCTGGGCCGGGACCGGTGAGCAGTTCTTC	CASSWAGTGEQFF
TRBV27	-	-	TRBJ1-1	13	TGTGCCAGCAGTTTAGGGGGGGTTGGTGACGCTTTCTTT	CASSLGGVGDAFF
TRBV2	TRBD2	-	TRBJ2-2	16	TGTGCCAGCAGTGAGGGTGGAGCGGGAACGGCCGGGGAGCTGTTTTTT	CASSEGGAGTAGELFF
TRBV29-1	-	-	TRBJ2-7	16	TGCAGCGTTGATAGCCCCAACAAGGGGCAGGGACACGAGCAGTACTTC	CSVDSPNKGQGHEQYF
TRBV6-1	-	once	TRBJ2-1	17	TGTGCCAGCAGTGAATCATTTTCGGGTCACTCCTACAATGAGCAGTTCTTC	CASSESFSGHSYNEQFF
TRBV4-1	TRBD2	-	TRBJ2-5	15	TGCGCCAGCAGCGGCGGGACTAGCGGGGTAGAGACCCAGTACTTC	CASSGGTSGVETQYF
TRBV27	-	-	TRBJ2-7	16	TGTGCCAGCAGTTTATCAGGCGGGGATTGGACCTACGAGCAGTACTTC	CASSLSGGDWTYEQYF
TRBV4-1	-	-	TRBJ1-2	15	TGCGCCAGCAGCCCGGGCCCAGGGGCTAACTATGGCTACACCTTC	CASSPGPGANYGYTF
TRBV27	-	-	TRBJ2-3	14	TGTGCCAGCAGTTTTTATAGAAGCACAGATACGCAGTATTTT	CASSFYRSTDTQYF
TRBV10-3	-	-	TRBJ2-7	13	TGTGCCATCAGCACAGACTCGTCCTACGAGCAGTACTTC	CAISTDSSYEQYF
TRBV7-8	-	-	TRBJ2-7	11	TGTGCCAGCAGCTTACTCTCCGAGCAGTACTTC	CASSLLSEQYF
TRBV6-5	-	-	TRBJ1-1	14	TGTGCCAGCAGTTATGACACGACGAACACTGAAGCTTTCTTT	CASSYDTTNTEAFF
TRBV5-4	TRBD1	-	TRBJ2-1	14	TGTGCCAGCAGCACGGGGACAGGGGAGGGTTCGCAGTTCTTC	CASSTGTGEGSQFF
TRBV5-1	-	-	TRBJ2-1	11	TGCGCCAGCAGTCCTAACTTCGAGCAGTTCTTC	CASSPNFEQFF
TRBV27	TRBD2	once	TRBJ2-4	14	TGTGCCAGCAGTTTAGCGGGAGGGAAAAACATTCAGTACTTC	CASSLAGGKNIQYF
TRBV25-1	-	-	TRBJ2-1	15	TGTGCCACCAAACTAAGTGGGTGGGTGAACAATGAGCAGTTCTTC	CATKLSGWVNNEQFF
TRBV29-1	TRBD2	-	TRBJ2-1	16	TGCAGCGTTGTTCCGGGACTAGCTGTTACGGGCAATGAGCAGTTCTTC	CSVVPGLAVTGNEQFF
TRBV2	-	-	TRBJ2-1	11	TGTGCCAGCTTTTTTATCGATGAGCAGTTCTTC	CASFFIDEQFF
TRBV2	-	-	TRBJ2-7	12	TGTGCCAGCCTTGTCTCATCCTACGAGCAGTACTTC	CASLVSSYEQYF
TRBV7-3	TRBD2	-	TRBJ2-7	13	TGTGCCAGCAGCTTGGCGGGAGCCGACGAGCAGTACTTC	CASSLAGADEQYF